This TCR beta chain was identified during a study of blood T cell repertoires in COVID-19. Study as a whole: Some COVID-19 samples were acute and others convalescent; all came from the United States, Italy and Spain. Sources were T cells, B-cell-depleted T cells, or PBMCs; the material itself was cDNA or gDNA.

V lost 0 bases to trimming and J lost 4 bases, with 14 bases between them. Germline values: CDR1 SGHRS, CDR2 YFSETQ. The CDR3 extends over 16 amino acids. In the original analysis: Estimation of nucleated cell counts relied on the amplification of reference gene primers. Profiled with immunoSEQ multiplex PCR; TCRdb holds only in-frame clones, not every one. That table furnishes V, J and clone size, whereas the DNA furnished D and trimming. The sample contains some 29,000 clones, roughly 90% of which appear only once. V gene TRBV5-1 combines with J gene TRBJ2-1, with a weak D call TRBD1 (6 bases). The clonotype was recovered from a human donor in a cohort sampled during active COVID-19. Sequencing was carried out using peripheral blood. CDR3 coding DNA: TGCGCCAGCAGCTTGGATGGGGGACAAAATTACAATGAGCAGTTCTTC. Its translation: CASSLDGGQNYNEQFF.